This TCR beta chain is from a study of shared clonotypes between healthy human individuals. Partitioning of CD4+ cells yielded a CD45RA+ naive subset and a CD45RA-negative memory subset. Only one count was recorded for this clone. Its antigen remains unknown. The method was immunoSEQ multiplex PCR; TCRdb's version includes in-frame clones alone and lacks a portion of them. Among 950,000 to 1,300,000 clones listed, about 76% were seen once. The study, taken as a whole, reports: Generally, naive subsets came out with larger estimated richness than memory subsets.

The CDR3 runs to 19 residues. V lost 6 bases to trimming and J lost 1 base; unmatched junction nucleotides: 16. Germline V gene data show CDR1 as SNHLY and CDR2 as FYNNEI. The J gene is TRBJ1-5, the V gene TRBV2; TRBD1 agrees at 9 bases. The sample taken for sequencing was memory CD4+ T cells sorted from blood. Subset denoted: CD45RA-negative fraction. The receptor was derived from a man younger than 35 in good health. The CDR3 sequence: CASRGQGTTPTGSNQPQHF. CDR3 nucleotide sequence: TGTGCCAGCAGGGGACAGGGAACAACTCCGACAGGGAGCAATCAGCCCCAGCATTTT.